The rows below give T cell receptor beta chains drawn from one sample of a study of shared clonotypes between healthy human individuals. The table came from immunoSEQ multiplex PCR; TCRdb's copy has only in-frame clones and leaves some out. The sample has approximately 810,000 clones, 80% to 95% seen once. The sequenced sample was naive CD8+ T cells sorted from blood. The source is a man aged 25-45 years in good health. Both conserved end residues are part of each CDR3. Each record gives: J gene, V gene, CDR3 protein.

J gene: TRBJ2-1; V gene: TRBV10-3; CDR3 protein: CATRLVGNNEQFF
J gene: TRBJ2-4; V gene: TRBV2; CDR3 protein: CASSEIIIRDSEAKNIQYF
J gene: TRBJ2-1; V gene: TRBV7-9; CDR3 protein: CASSSLTGLNNEQFF
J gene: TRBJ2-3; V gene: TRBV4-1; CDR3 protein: CASSQLTTSGNEVTSTDTQYF
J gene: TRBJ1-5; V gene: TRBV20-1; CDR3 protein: CSAMKGGPQHF
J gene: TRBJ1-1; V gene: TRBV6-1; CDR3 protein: CASSEEGGRTIEAFF
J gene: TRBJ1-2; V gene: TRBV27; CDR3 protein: CASASTRTGNYGYTF
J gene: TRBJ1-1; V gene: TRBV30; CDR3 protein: CAYSGGTEAFF
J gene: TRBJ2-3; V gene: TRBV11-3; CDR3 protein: CASSLRADTQYF
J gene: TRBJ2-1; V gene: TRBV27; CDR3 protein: CASSFLLAGAYNEQFF
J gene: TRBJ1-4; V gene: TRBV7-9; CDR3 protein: CASSLGQGVGATNEKLFF
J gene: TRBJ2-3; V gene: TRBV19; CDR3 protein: CASSPWTGFDTQYF
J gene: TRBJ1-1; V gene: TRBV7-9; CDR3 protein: CASSSTDQPETEAFF
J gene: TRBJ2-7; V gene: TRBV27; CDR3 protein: CASSLGASGQTYEQYF
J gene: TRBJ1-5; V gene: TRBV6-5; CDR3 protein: CASSGTGYQPQHF
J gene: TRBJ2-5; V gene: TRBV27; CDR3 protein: CASSLSPTDYAETQYF
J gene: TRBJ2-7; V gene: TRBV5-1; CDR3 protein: CASSPDVGTGGYEQYF
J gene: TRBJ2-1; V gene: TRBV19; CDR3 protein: CASRKLAGVTNEQFF
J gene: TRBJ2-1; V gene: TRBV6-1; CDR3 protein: CASSEAVAPGTPQFF
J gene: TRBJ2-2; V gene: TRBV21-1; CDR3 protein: CASSEGTYTGELFF
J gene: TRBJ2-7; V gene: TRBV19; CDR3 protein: CASSSRDFYEQYF
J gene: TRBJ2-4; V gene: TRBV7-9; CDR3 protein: CASSSLGGHPLAKNIQYF
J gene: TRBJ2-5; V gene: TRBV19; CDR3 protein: CASSIGGRARETQYF
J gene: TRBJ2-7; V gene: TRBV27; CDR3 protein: CASSPSGYTYEQYF
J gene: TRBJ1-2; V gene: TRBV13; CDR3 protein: CASSPRDRGTFNYGYTF
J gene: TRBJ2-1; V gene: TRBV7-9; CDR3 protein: CASSSRNRGQQEQFF
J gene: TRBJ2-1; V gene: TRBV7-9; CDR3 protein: CASSKALGSYNEQFF
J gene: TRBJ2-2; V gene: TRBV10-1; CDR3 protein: CASSGVGNTGELFF
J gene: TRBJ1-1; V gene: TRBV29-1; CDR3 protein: CSTRDINTEAFF
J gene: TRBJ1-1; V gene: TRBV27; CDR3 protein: CASSIRGTGYTEAFF
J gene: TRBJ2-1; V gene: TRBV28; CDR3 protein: CASSSTSGDYNEQFF
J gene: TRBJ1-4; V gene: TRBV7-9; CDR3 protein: CASSLGLGYDEKLFF
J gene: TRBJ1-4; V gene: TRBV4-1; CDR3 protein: CASSRQGFIGEKLFF
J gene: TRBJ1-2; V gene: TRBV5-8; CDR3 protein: CASSLADRTGYGYTF
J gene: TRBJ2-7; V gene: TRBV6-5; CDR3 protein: CASSYDATYEQYF
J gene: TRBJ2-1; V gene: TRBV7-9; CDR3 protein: CASAPYNEQFF
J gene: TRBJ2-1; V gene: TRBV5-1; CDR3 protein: CASSSRTGTGYNEQFF
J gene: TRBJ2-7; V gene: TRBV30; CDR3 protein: CAWSAVRYEQYF
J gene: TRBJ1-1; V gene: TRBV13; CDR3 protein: CASSLVRGRAFF
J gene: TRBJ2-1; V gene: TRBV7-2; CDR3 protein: CASSGHVAGVVWNEQFF
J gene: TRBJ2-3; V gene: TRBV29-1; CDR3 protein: CSVEQTERTTDTQYF
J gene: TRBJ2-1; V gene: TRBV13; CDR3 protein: CASSSLGGGDNEQFF
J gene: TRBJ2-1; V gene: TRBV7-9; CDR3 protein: CASSFIGRSYREQFF
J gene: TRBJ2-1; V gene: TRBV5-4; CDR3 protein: CASSTTGTGTHNEQFF
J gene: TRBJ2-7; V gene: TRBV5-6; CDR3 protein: CASSLGLVEEQYF
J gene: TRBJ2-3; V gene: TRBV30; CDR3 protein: CAWSDPILTDTQYF
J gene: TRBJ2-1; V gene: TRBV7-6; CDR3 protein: CASRPSLEAYNEQFF
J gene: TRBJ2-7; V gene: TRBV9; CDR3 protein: CASSVGSGSPYEQYF
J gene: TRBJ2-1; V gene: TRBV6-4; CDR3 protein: CASSGSAGGYNEQFF